These 2 T cell receptor beta chains originate from one sample sequenced in a study of cytomegalovirus exposure and HLA in healthy donors. 13 Jbeta primers and 60 Vbeta primers were used for the PCR. Sequenced by immunoSEQ multiplex PCR; TCRdb stores in-frame clones only, minus some. Found here are around 130,000 clones, 55% to 75% of them singletons; the top ten hold about 3%. Sequencing was performed on PBMCs. These receptors were taken from a human donor in good health.

Comments on this clone: Relative to the germline gene, one junction end is altered; a read error may explain this. J is TRBJ1-2 and V is TRBV7-9, with D maybe TRBD1 (6 bases). The CDR3 is made up of 17 amino acids. Per germline, CDR1 SEHNR and CDR2 FQNEAQ (reference sequence). For the CDR3, the DNA is TGTTCCAGCAGCTCCACCTTAGCCAGGGGAGCGGCCTATGGCTACACCTTC. Protein product: CSSSSTLARGAAYGYTF.

J is TRBJ2-3 and V is TRBV27; 12 nucleotides align to TRBD1. The junction had 3 bases not matched to a gene; V was cut back by 2 bases and J by 6 bases. The germline CDR1 and CDR2 sequences are MNHEY and SMNVEV (reference sequence). This CDR3 has 15 amino acids. CDR3 coding DNA: TGTGCCAGCAGTTTACGGGACAGGGGGCTTGATACGCAGTATTTT. Translated: CASSLRDRGLDTQYF.